Sequencing of this TCR beta chain was carried out in a study of T cell changes during pregnancy in multiple sclerosis. Only in-frame clones appear in the TCRdb table, and some are missing; sequencing was by immunoSEQ multiplex PCR. The table records around 41,000 clones, roughly 93% of them present only once. This clone has more than one count but fewer than ten. CDR1 is LNHDA and CDR2 is SQIVND in the germline V gene (reference sequence). V shed 4 bases and J 0 bases; nucleotides not matched to a gene: 1. There are 14 residues in the CDR3. J is TRBJ2-3 and V is TRBV19; 7 nucleotides match TRBD1. Sample: PBMCs (not recorded whether the cells were cultured). This receptor was taken from a female donor with multiple sclerosis, enrolled in a pregnancy study. Written as DNA, the CDR3 is TGTGCCAGTAGTACACAGGGGAGCACAGATACGCAGTATTTT. This encodes CASSTQGSTDTQYF.